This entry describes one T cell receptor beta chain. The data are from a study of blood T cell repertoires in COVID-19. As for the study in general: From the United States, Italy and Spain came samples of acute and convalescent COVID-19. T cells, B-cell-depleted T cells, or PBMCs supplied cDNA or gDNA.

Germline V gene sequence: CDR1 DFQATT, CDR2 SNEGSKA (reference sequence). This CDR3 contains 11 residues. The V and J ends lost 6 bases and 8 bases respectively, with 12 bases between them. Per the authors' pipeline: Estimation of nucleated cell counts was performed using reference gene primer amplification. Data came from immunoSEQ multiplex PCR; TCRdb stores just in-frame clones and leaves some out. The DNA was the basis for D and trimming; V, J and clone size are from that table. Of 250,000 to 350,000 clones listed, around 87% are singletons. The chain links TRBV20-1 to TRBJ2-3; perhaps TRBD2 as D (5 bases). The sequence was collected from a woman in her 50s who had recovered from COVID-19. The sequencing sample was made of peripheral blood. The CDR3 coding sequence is TGCAGTGCCGATACTAGTTCTACGCAGTATTTT. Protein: CSADTSSTQYF.